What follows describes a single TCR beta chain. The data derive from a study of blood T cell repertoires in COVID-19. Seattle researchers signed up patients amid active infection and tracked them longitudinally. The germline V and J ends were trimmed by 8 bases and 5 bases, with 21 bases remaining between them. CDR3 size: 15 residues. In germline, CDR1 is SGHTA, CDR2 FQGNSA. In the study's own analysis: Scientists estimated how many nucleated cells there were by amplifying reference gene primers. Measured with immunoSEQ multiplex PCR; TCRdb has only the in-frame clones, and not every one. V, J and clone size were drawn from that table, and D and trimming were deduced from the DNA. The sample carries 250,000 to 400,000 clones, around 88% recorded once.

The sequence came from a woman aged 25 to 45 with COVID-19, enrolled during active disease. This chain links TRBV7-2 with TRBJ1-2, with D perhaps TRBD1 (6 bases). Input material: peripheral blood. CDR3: CASRPGRGAFYGYTF. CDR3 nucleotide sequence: TGTGCCAGCCGCCCCGGGCGGGGGGCCTTTTATGGCTACACCTTC.